This T cell receptor (beta chain) was obtained from a study of blood T cell repertoires in COVID-19. This CDR3 region has 15 residues. The V gene's germline CDR1 is MGHDK and CDR2 SYGVNS. V gave up 0 bases and J gave up 7 bases; unmatched junction bases: 3. Using immunoSEQ multiplex PCR, the repertoire was profiled, and TCRdb retains in-frame clones only, with some absent. This sample has a few hundred thousand clones, with around 82% found just once. Sequences were obtained from peripheral blood. V gene TRBV25-1 combines with J gene TRBJ2-1, with 10 bases aligning to TRBD2. The clonotype originates from a human donor in a cohort sampled during active COVID-19. This chain's CDR3 is CASSEYSGGRNEQFF. CDR3 nucleotide sequence: TGTGCCAGCAGTGAATATAGCGGGGGGCGTAATGAGCAGTTCTTC.